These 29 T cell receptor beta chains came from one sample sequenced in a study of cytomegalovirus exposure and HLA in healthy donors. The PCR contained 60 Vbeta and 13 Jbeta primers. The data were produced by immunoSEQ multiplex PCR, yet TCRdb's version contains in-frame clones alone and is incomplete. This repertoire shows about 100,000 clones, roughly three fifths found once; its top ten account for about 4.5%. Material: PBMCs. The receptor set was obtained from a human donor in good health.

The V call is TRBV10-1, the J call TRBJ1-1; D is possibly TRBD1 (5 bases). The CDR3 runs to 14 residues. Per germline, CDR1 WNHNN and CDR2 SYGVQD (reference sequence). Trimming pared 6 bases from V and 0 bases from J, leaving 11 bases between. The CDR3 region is CASRPAGLNTEAFF. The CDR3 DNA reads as TGCGCCAGCAGACCCGCAGGGTTGAACACTGAAGCTTTCTTT.

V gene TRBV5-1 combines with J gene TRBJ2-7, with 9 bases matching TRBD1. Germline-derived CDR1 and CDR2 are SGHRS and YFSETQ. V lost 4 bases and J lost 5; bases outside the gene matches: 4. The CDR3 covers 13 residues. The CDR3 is CASSGTGSNEQYF. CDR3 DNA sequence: TGCGCCAGCAGCGGGACAGGGTCGAACGAGCAGTACTTC.

This CDR3 reads CATSRPPRTYEQYF. CDR3 coding DNA: TGTGCCACCAGCAGACCCCCGAGAACCTACGAGCAGTACTTC. J is TRBJ2-7 and V is TRBV15; D is unclear. The CDR3 is made up of 14 amino acids. The germline gives CDR1 LNHNV, CDR2 YYDKDF (reference sequence). With 2 bases removed from V and 2 bases from J, the gap between germline ends came to 10 bases.

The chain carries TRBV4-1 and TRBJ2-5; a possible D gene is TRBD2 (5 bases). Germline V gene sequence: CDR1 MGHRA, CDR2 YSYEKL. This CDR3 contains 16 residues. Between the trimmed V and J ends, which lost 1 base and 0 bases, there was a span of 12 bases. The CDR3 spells CASSQGSPSYQETQYF. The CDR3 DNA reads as TGCGCCAGCAGCCAAGGCTCCCCTAGCTACCAAGAGACCCAGTACTTC.

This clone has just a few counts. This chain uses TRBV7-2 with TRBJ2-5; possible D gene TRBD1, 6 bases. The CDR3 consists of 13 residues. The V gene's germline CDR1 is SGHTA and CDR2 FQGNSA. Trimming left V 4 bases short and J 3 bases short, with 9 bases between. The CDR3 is CASSSYREETQYF. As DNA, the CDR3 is TGTGCCAGCAGCTCTTACAGGGAAGAGACCCAGTACTTC.

The CDR3 protein is CASSLPGLAGLEQFF. The CDR3 nucleotides are TGTGCCAGCAGCTTACCGGGACTAGCGGGACTTGAGCAGTTCTTC. The genes are TRBV5-4 and TRBJ2-1; TRBD2 matches 13 bases. V dropped 2 bases and J dropped 9; count of bases not matched to a gene: 5. CDR3 length equals 15 residues. The germline V gene encodes CDR1 SGHNT and CDR2 YYREEE (reference sequence).

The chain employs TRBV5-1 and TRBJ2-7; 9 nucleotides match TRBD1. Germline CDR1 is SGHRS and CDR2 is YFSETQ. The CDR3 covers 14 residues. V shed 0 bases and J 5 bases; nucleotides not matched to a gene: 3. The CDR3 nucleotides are TGCGCCAGCAGCTTGGGGGACAGGGACCACGAGCAGTACTTC. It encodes CASSLGDRDHEQYF. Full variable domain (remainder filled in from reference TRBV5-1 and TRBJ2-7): KAGVTQTPRYLIKTRGQQVTLSCSPISGHRSVSWYQQTPGQGLQFLFEYFSETQRNKGNFPGRFSGRQFSNSRSEMNVSTLELGDSALYLCASSLGDRDHEQYFGPGTRLTVT.

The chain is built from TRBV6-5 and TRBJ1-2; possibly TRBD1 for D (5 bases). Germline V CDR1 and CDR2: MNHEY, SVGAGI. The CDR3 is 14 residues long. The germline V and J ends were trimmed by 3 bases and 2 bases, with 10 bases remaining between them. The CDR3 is CASSYSPGNYGYTF. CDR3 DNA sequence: TGTGCCAGCAGTTATAGCCCAGGGAACTATGGCTACACCTTC.

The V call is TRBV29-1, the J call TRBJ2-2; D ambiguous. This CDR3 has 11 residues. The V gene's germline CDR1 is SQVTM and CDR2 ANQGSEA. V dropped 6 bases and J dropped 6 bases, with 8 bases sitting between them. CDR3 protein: CSVEISGELFF. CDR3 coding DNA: TGCAGCGTGGAAATCTCCGGGGAGCTGTTTTTT.

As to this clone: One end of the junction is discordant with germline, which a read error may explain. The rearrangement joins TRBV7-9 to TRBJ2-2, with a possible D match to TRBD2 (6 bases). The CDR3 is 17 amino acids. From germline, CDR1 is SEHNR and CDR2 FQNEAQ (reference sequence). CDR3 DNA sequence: TGTTCCAGCAGCTTTTGGGTCCGAAATGCGGGAACCGGGGAGCTGTTTTTT. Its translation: CSSSFWVRNAGTGELFF.

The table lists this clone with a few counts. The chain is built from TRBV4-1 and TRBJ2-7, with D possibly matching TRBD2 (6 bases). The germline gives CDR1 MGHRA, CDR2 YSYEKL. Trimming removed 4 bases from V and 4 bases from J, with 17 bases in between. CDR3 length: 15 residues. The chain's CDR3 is CASSPERVAGYEQYF. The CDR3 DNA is TGCGCCAGCAGCCCAGAGCGGGTCGCGGGATACGAGCAGTACTTC.

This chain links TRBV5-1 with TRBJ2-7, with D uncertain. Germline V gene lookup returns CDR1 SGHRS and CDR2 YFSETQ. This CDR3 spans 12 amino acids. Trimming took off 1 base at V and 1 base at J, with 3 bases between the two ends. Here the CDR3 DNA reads TGCGCCAGCAGCTTGCCGTCCTACGAGCAGTACTTC. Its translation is CASSLPSYEQYF.

CDR3 sequence reads: CASRLEQGTYSAGYTF. Written as DNA, the CDR3 is TGTGCCAGCAGGCTCGAACAGGGTACTTACTCCGCTGGCTACACCTTC. This rearrangement joins TRBV2 to TRBJ1-2; perhaps TRBD1 as D (6 bases). V dropped 6 bases and J dropped 7 bases, with 24 bases sitting between them. The CDR3 totals 16 residues. Germline values: CDR1 SNHLY, CDR2 FYNNEI.

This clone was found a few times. The CDR3 loop reads CAWRPLLGGGDNEQFF. CDR3 nucleotide sequence: TGTGCCTGGAGGCCATTGCTCGGCGGAGGGGACAATGAGCAGTTCTTC. The chain joins TRBV30 to TRBJ2-1; a possible D gene is TRBD2 (6 bases). Germline V CDR1 and CDR2: GTSNPN, SVGIG (reference sequence). This CDR3 is 16 amino acids long. Trimming shortened V by 3 bases and J by 5 bases, and 20 bases separated the two germline ends.

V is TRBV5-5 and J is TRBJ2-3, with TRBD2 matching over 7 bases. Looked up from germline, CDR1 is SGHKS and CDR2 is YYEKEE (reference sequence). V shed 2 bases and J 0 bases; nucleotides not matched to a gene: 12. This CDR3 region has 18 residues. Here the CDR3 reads CASSFYRSGGSSTDTQYF. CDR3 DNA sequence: TGTGCCAGCAGCTTTTATCGGTCGGGCGGGAGTAGCACAGATACGCAGTATTTT.

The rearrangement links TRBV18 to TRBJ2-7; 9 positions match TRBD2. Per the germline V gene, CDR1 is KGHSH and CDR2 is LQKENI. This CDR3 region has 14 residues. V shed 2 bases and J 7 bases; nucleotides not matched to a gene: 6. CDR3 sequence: CASSPGLARTEQYF. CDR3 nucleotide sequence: TGTGCCAGCTCACCAGGACTAGCGCGAACAGAGCAGTACTTC.

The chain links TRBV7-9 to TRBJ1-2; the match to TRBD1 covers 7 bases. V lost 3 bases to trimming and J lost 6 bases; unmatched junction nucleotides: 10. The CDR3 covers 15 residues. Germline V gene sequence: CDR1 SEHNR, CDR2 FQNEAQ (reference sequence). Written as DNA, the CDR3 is TGTGCCAGCAGCTTCGGCAGGGGGGCCAGCCATGGCTACACCTTC. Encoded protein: CASSFGRGASHGYTF.

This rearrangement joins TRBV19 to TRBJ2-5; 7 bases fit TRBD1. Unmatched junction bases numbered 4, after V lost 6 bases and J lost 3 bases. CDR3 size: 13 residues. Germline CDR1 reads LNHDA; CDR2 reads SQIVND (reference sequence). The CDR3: CASRAGTEETQYF. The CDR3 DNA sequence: TGTGCCAGTAGGGCCGGGACAGAAGAGACCCAGTACTTC.

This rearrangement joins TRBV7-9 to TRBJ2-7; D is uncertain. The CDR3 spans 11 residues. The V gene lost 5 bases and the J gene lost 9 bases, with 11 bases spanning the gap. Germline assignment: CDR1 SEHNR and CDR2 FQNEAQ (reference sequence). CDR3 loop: CASSPLVGQYF. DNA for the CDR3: TGTGCCAGCAGCCCACTGGTCGGGCAGTACTTC.

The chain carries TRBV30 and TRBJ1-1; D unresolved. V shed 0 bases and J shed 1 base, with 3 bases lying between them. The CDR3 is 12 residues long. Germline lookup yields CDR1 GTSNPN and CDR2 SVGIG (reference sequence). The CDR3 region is CAWSVSNTEAFF. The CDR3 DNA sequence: TGTGCCTGGAGTGTCTCGAACACTGAAGCTTTCTTT.

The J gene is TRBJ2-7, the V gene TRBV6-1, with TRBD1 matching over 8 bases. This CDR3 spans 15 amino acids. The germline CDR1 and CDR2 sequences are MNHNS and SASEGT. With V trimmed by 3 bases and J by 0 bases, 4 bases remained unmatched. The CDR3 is CASSDTDRASYEQYF. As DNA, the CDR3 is TGTGCCAGCAGTGATACGGACAGGGCCTCCTACGAGCAGTACTTC.

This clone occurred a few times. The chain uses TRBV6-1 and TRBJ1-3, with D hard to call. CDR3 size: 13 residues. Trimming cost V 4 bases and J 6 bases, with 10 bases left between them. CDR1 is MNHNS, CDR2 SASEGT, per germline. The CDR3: CASSGPGKNTIYF. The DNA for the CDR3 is TGTGCCAGCAGTGGTCCCGGTAAAAACACCATATATTTT.

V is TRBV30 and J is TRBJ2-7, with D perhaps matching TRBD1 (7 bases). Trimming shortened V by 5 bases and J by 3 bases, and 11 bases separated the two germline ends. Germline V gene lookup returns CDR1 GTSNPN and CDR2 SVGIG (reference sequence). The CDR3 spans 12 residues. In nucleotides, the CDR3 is TGTGCCTGGGGGGGGACAGTCTACGAGCAGTACTTC. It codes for CAWGGTVYEQYF.

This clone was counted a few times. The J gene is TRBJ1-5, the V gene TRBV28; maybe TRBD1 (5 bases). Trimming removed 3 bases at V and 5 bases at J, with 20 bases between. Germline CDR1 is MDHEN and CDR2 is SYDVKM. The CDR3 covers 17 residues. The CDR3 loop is CASSLPLVSGVDQPQHF. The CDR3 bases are TGTGCCAGCAGTTTGCCGTTGGTTTCGGGGGTCGATCAGCCCCAGCATTTT.

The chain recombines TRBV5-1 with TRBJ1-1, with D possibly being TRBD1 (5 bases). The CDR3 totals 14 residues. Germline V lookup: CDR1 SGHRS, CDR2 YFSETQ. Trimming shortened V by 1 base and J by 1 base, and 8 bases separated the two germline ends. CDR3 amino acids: CASSLNQGNTEAFF. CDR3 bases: TGCGCCAGCAGCTTGAATCAGGGGAACACTGAAGCTTTCTTT.

DNA for the CDR3: TGTGCCAGCAGTGAAGTTGGACAGGTAGTGTACGAGCAGTACTTC. Translation: CASSEVGQVVYEQYF. The rearrangement uses TRBV6-1 and TRBJ2-7; 7 bases align to TRBD1. The V segment lost 1 base and the J segment 4 bases; nucleotides outside the gene matches: 7. Germline-derived CDR1 and CDR2 are MNHNS and SASEGT. The CDR3 length is 15 residues.

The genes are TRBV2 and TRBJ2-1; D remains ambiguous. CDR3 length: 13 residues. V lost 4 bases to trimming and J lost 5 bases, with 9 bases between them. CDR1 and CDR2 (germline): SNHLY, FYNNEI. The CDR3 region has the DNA TGTGCCAGCAGTGCGCGCTCGAACAATGAGCAGTTCTTC. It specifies CASSARSNNEQFF.

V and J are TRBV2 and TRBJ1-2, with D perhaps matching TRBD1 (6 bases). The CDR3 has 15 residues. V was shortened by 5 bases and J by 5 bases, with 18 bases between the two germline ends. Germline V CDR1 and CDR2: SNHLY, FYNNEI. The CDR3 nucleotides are TGTGCCAGCAGTTTGACAGGCACCACTGATTATGGCTACACCTTC. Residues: CASSLTGTTDYGYTF.

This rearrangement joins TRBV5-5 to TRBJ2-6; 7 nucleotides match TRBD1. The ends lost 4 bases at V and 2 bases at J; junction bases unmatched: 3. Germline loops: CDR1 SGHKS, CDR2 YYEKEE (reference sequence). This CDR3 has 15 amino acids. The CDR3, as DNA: TGTGCCAGCAGCGGCCAGGGGGCTGGGGCCAACGTCCTGACTTTC. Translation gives CASSGQGAGANVLTF.